This is a list of T cell receptor beta chains from one sample in a study of CD8 T cells in ankylosing spondylitis. Using its own MiXCR run on the 5' RACE reads, TCRdb lists one record per CDR3 protein. Of around 220,000 distinct CDR3 sequences in the sample, around 17% were seen once. Sequenced sample: blood, either unsorted or a sorted T cell fraction (not recorded which). Receptors were obtained from a male donor with ankylosing spondylitis. Both conserved end residues are part of each CDR3. Each record gives: V gene, J gene, CDR3 protein.

v_call: TRBV29-1; j_call: TRBJ2-5; cdr3_aa: CSVVRLAGYQETQYF
v_call: TRBV4-2; j_call: TRBJ2-5; cdr3_aa: CASSEPGLDGETQYF
v_call: TRBV29-1; j_call: TRBJ2-1; cdr3_aa: CSVGTANYNEQFF
v_call: TRBV27; j_call: TRBJ2-1; cdr3_aa: CASSLLWGVDSAVNEQFF
v_call: TRBV5-6; j_call: TRBJ2-3; cdr3_aa: CASSHRGLTDTQYF
v_call: TRBV20-1; j_call: TRBJ1-1; cdr3_aa: CSALRGLFTEAFF
v_call: TRBV11-1; j_call: TRBJ2-1; cdr3_aa: CASQTLNLKRESYNEQFF
v_call: TRBV27; j_call: TRBJ1-2; cdr3_aa: CASSLSGVGYGYTF
v_call: TRBV19; j_call: TRBJ2-1; cdr3_aa: CASSIGAGFSPYNEQFF
v_call: TRBV28; j_call: TRBJ2-3; cdr3_aa: CASSSADRAGDTQYF